Listed below are T cell receptor beta chains from one sample, sequenced in a study of blood T cell repertoires in COVID-19. TCRdb's table, derived via immunoSEQ multiplex PCR, lists solely in-frame clones and lacks some. The sample lists around 230,000 clones, 75% to 90% occurring once. Sequencing was performed on peripheral blood. The receptors were sampled from a woman aged 60-75 years with active or convalescent COVID-19. CDR3s include the opening cysteine and the closing phenylalanine or tryptophan. A D gene is named only where the DNA matches it firmly. The size entry is marked missing in some rows and otherwise reads once, few, many or a size class.

D	size	V	J	CDR3	DNA
TRBD1	once	TRBV29-1	TRBJ1-2	CSVGGRDREEGAYGYTF	TGCAGCGTTGGTGGCCGGGACAGGGAGGAGGGCGCATATGGCTACACCTTC
TRBD1	.	TRBV2	TRBJ1-4	CASSVNRGRMNEKLFF	TGTGCCAGCAGCGTCAACAGGGGGCGGATGAATGAAAAACTGTTTTTT
TRBD1	.	TRBV19	TRBJ1-5	CASSTDRGGNQPQHF	TGTGCCAGTAGCACCGACAGGGGGGGCAATCAGCCCCAGCATTTT
TRBD1	.	TRBV6-5	TRBJ1-5	CASRTGGTSNQPQHF	TGTGCCAGCAGGACAGGGGGCACGAGCAATCAGCCCCAGCATTTT
TRBD1	.	TRBV10-2	TRBJ1-2	CASTQDRGRDYGYTF	TGCGCCAGCACACAAGACAGGGGTAGGGACTATGGCTACACCTTC
.	.	TRBV30	TRBJ2-2	CAWRRAGELFF	TGTGCCTGGCGGAGGGCCGGGGAGCTGTTTTTT
TRBD1	.	TRBV5-6	TRBJ2-4	CASSPDRGLRAKNIQYF	TGTGCCAGCAGCCCTGACAGGGGGCTTAGGGCCAAAAACATTCAGTACTTC
TRBD1	.	TRBV19	TRBJ2-7	CASSVVGQGAGEQYF	TGTGCCAGTAGTGTCGTCGGACAGGGGGCGGGTGAGCAGTACTTC
TRBD2	.	TRBV2	TRBJ2-3	CASSGTSGGDTQYF	TGTGCCAGCAGTGGGACTAGCGGGGGGGATACGCAGTATTTT
.	.	TRBV3-1/TRBV3-2	TRBJ2-5	CASSQGVVGVLTQYF	TGTGCCAGCAGCCAAGGAGTGGTCGGGGTGTTGACCCAGTACTTC
.	many	TRBV27	TRBJ1-6	CASRGPYNSPLHF	TGTGCCAGCAGGGGCCCCTATAATTCACCCCTCCACTTT
.	.	TRBV2	TRBJ2-5	CASRERGLSQETQYF	TGTGCCAGCAGAGAACGGGGACTGAGCCAAGAGACCCAGTACTTC
.	once	TRBV7-2	TRBJ1-1	CASSQQGNTEAFF	TGTGCCAGCAGCCAACAGGGAAACACTGAAGCTTTCTTT
TRBD2	.	TRBV5-4	TRBJ2-5	CASSPPGLAGGLETQYF	TGTGCCAGCAGCCCGCCGGGACTAGCGGGGGGGCTGGAGACCCAGTACTTC